This T cell receptor beta chain was captured by sequencing in a study of coeliac disease (dated by TCRdb to between 2021 and 2024). For context, the study as a whole: Coeliac patients were classed as newly diagnosed active disease, refractory coeliac disease type I, or disease controlled by a gluten-free diet. The study was aimed at characterising TR repertoires of small intestinal T cells in active, refractory type I and gluten-free-diet-treated coeliac disease. High-resolution HLA typing was unavailable, so biased TRBV7-2 usage was queried as a proof of principle. Of the approximately 30 patients in the full study, around 22 had coeliac disease confirmed by serology and 8 were controls with non-small intestinal disorders. Next-generation sequencing of rearranged TRB and TRG CDR3 regions was used on small intestinal lymphocyte fractions taken from coeliac and non-coeliac patients. Samples from 26 to 30 subjects were successfully TRB sequenced, and these included about two dozen paired samples of bulk unsorted intraepithelial and lamina propria cells. Points the paper makes about the study in general: TRB repertoires were found to be largely private, with most amino acid sequences unique to one sample, and no significant difference in V-gene usage was found between disease groups. Published gliadin-specific TRB sequences were detected in about 45% of the 18 coeliac lamina propria samples but in only 1 of 6 controls. Active coeliac intraepithelial and lamina propria samples had lower TRB and TRG repertoire clonality than controls, suggesting that diverse T cells were recruited. Separating intraepithelial cells from lamina propria cells did not give high-purity fractions, so cross-contamination between the two compartments may have occurred. In the authors' view, the approach was unsuitable for unbiased detection of gliadin-specific T cells, since gliadin-specific T cells are scarce and rarely shared between patients.

Libraries were prepared through the immunoSEQ multiplex PCR assay. Using reverse primers that targeted J gene segments together with forward primers that targeted V gene segments, the TR loci were amplified in a multiplexed PCR. Amplified CDR3 regions were sequenced on the Illumina HiSeq System. Under the source paper's analysis protocol: To strip out PCR and sequencing errors and collapse the data into unique sequences, a nearest-neighbour algorithm merged closely related reads. Repertoires were summarised in terms of clonality and T cell density, with T cell density defined as TR molecules per amount of genomic DNA input. CDR3 amino acid sequences present in at least 80% of unsorted samples were defined as public TRs, and these public TRs were then tested for differential abundance between coeliac and control samples. Each lamina propria sample was queried against a list of a few hundred published gliadin-specific TRB sequences. Differences in clonality and density between disease groups were tested by Kruskal-Wallis tests, followed by Dunn post-tests. TCRdb mirrors the immuneACCESS table, restricted to in-frame sequences. Some clones are absent from its copies; in checked studies, under half trace to an unresolved V gene, and the reason for the others is unknown. From that table come the V and J calls and clone size; the DNA was used to work out D and trimming. The table for this sample lists approximately 7,000 clones; around 68% of them were counted only once. Clones ranked in the top ten supply approximately 21% of the sample.

V sheds 8 bases and J sheds 2 bases, leaving 10 bases between their ends. From a lookup of the germline V gene (reference sequence), CDR1 and CDR2 are LNHDA and SQIVND. Reading from cysteine to phenylalanine, the CDR3 counts 13 amino acids. Just the 39-base CDR3 DNA is kept, in frame starting at base 1. Cells were frozen in liquid nitrogen in DMSO/FBS as aliquots of 500,000 to 550,000 cells, with a single aliquot from each fraction going to sequencing. Endoscopy and small intestinal biopsy were performed in all 30 patients in the study. Lamina propria cells were released by collagenase digestion of the biopsy tissue remaining after intraepithelial cell isolation. Genomic DNA was extracted from frozen unsorted cell fractions with the Qiagen DNeasy blood extraction kit. Comment on this clone: No antigen is known for it. There are no base qualities to consult, and no much larger clone falls within one base.

Sequencing was done on a sample of lymphocytes from the gut lamina propria. The cell subset or site label, read with the paper, signifies: lamina propria cell (LPC) fraction of small intestinal biopsy. The chain uses TRBV19 and TRBJ1-5, with the D gene not clear enough to name. The source is a man aged 55 to 69 with celiac disease on a gluten-free diet. In nucleotide form, the sequence is TGTGCCAGTCGTGAGGATGGCAATCAGCCCCAGCATTTT. Its translation is CASREDGNQPQHF.